Listed below are T cell receptor beta chains from one sample, sequenced in a study of breast tumors, draining lymph nodes, adjacent tissues. TCRdb reprocessed the multiplex PCR reads with MiXCR, giving one entry per CDR3 protein. The sample includes about 13,000 distinct CDR3 sequences, 40% to 55% of them seen just once. Sequencing was carried out using tumor-adjacent breast tissue. Receptors were obtained from a female donor with breast cancer. Some clones in this sample may be carry-over from other donors' samples. Each CDR3 is given with its conserved first and last residue. D genes are given only for firm matches. Not all rows give a size; the values are once, few, many and, for expanded clones, a class.

j_gene | abundance | d_gene | v_gene | CDR3nt | CDR3aa
TRBJ1-2 | - | - | TRBV12-3/TRBV12-4 | TGTGCCAGCAGTCCGTATACAGGGTCCTATGGCTGCACCTTC | CASSPYTGSYGCTF
TRBJ2-1 | - | - | TRBV5-4 | TGTGCCAGCAGTTCGGACAGCGGCCCCTCCTACAATGAGCAGTTCTTC | CASSSDSGPSYNEQFF
TRBJ1-2 | - | TRBD1 | TRBV20-1 | TGCAGTGCTAGAGATGAGGGGACAGGGGTTATTGGCTACACCTTC | CSARDEGTGVIGYTF
TRBJ2-7 | - | TRBD1 | TRBV5-1 | TGCGCCAGCAGCTTGGGTCAGGGGGCTAGCGTGTACGAGCAGTACTTC | CASSLGQGASVYEQYF
TRBJ2-1 | medium-sized | TRBD1 | TRBV7-3 | TGTGCCAGCAGCTTAACGGGACAGGGCAATGAGCAGTTCTTC | CASSLTGQGNEQFF
TRBJ1-2 | - | - | TRBV15 | TGTGCCACCAGCAAGGGGAAAAAACGATCCGATTATGGCTACACCTTC | CATSKGKKRSDYGYTF
TRBJ1-3 | - | - | TRBV12-3/TRBV12-4 | TGTGCCAGCAGTTTGATAGGGGACGGAAACACCATATATTTT | CASSLIGDGNTIYF
TRBJ2-1 | - | TRBD2 | TRBV9 | TGTGCCAGCGGCGTAGGAGGACTAGCGGGAGGAAGCAATGAGCAGTTCTTC | CASGVGGLAGGSNEQFF
TRBJ1-2 | - | - | TRBV29-1 | TGCAGCGTTGTGAGTCAGGGTGGCTACACCTTC | CSVVSQGGYTF
TRBJ2-1 | medium-sized | TRBD2 | TRBV7-2 | TGTGCCAGCAGCTTCAGACTAGCGGGGGAGGGCTCCTACAATGAGCAGTTCTTC | CASSFRLAGEGSYNEQFF
TRBJ2-7 | - | - | TRBV20-1 | TGCAGTGCTAGAGATACGGCTCAAAAGCAGTACTTC | CSARDTAQKQYF
TRBJ2-7 | many | TRBD1 | TRBV5-4 | TGTGCCAGCAGCTTGGCCGGGACAGGGACCTACGAGCAGTACTTC | CASSLAGTGTYEQYF
TRBJ2-3 | - | TRBD2 | TRBV30 | TGTGCCAGTAGATCCCTGAGGCCTAGCGGGAGGGTGGAAGATACGCAGTATTTT | CASRSLRPSGRVEDTQYF
TRBJ1-6 | medium-sized | - | TRBV19 | TGTGCCAGTAGCCCCGGAGTCGGGGGTAATTCACCCCTCCACTTT | CASSPGVGGNSPLHF
TRBJ1-4 | medium-sized | - | TRBV20-1 | TGCAGTGCTAGACAGGGGATAGAGGAAAAACTGTTTTTT | CSARQGIEEKLFF
TRBJ2-7 | many | - | TRBV28 | TGTGCCAGCAGCCCAAGGCCCGGGGGTTCGGTATACGAGCAGTACTTC | CASSPRPGGSVYEQYF
TRBJ2-1 | - | - | TRBV20-1 | TGCAGTGCTCCGTCGAGATTAGCCAATGAGCAGTTCTTC | CSAPSRLANEQFF
TRBJ2-1 | many | - | TRBV15 | TGTGCCACCAGCAGAGATCCAGGGGTCGGGAATGAGCAGTTCTTC | CATSRDPGVGNEQFF
TRBJ2-2 | - | - | TRBV6-1 | TGTGCCAGCAGTTACAGCTCAACGAACACCGGGGAGCTGTTTTTT | CASSYSSTNTGELFF
TRBJ1-5 | - | - | TRBV7-9 | TGTGCCAGCAGCGCCGGGCCAAATAATCAGACTCGCCATTTT | CASSAGPNNQTRHF
TRBJ2-5 | - | - | TRBV20-1 | TGCAGTGCAAACTTCCGAGGGGAACCAAGAACCCAGTACTTC | CSANFRGEPRTQYF
TRBJ2-1 | many | TRBD1 | TRBV6-6 | TGTGCCACCAAGACAGGGAACAATGAGCAGTTCTTC | CATKTGNNEQFF
TRBJ1-5 | - | - | TRBV7-2 | TGTGCCAGCGCAAAAGTCGGAGGGGAAGGGCAGCCCCAGCATTTT | CASAKVGGEGQPQHF
TRBJ2-3 | many | TRBD2 | TRBV19 | TGTGCCAGTAGTGTGAGACTAGCGGGAGCAACAAGGCCCGTTGGCACAGATACGCAGTATTTT | CASSVRLAGATRPVGTDTQYF
TRBJ2-5 | many | - | TRBV5-4 | TGTGCCAGCAGCTTCGGGAGTTCGGAGACCCAGTACTTC | CASSFGSSETQYF
TRBJ2-7 | once | - | TRBV5-1 | TGTGCCAGCAGCGCCGGCCCCGGCTACGAGCAGTACTTC | CASSAGPGYEQYF
TRBJ1-3 | - | - | TRBV29-1 | TGCAGCGTTGGGGAGGGCGCTGGAGGAAACACCATATATTTT | CSVGEGAGGNTIYF
TRBJ2-7 | - | - | TRBV2 | TGTGCCAGCAGTCGCTACGAGCAATACTTC | CASSRYEQYF
TRBJ1-2 | once | - | TRBV7-8 | TGTGCCAGCAGCTCCCAGTTGTCAGGACGGGGCTATGGCTACACCTTC | CASSSQLSGRGYGYTF
TRBJ1-2 | - | - | TRBV5-4 | TGTGCCAGCAGTCGGAACACGTCTGGCTACACCTTC | CASSRNTSGYTF
TRBJ2-1 | many | TRBD2 | TRBV7-9 | TGTGCCAGCAGCTTAGATCTGGGACTAGCGGGCAATGAGCAGTTCTTC | CASSLDLGLAGNEQFF
TRBJ2-3 | few | - | TRBV24-1 | TGTGCCACCAGTGGCACTTCTAGGGGTACGCAGTATTTT | CATSGTSRGTQYF
TRBJ2-3 | - | TRBD2 | TRBV20-1 | TGCAGTGCTAGACAGCCGGGAGGCTCCAATACGCAGTATTTT | CSARQPGGSNTQYF
TRBJ2-7 | medium-sized | TRBD2 | TRBV4-3 | TGCGCCAGCAGCCAAGTGGCTAGCGGAACCTACGAGCAGTACTTC | CASSQVASGTYEQYF
TRBJ2-7 | many | - | TRBV6-5 | TGTGCCAGCAGTAGACGGGACCGATCAACCTACGAGCAGTACTTC | CASSRRDRSTYEQYF
TRBJ1-4 | medium-sized | - | TRBV5-1 | TGCGCCAGCAGCTTGGCCCCGATGGACAGTTTGGAAAAACTGTTTTTT | CASSLAPMDSLEKLFF
TRBJ1-1 | - | - | TRBV12-3/TRBV12-4 | TGTGCCAGCAGTTTGAAAGGGCGTACTGAAGCTTTCTTT | CASSLKGRTEAFF
TRBJ2-3 | - | TRBD1 | TRBV6-5 | TGTGCCAGCAGTTCTCGGACAGGTTTCGCAGATACGCAGTATTTT | CASSSRTGFADTQYF
TRBJ2-1 | - | - | TRBV5-1 | TGCGCCAGCAGCTTGGTCGGGTCAAATGAGCAGTTCTTC | CASSLVGSNEQFF
TRBJ2-3 | many | - | TRBV7-2 | TGTGCCAGCAGCTTATTGCGGGCTATGGGGGTAATCGCAGATACGCAGTATTTT | CASSLLRAMGVIADTQYF
TRBJ2-5 | - | - | TRBV14 | TGTGCCAGCAGCCAAGTGGGAGAGACCCAGTACTTC | CASSQVGETQYF
TRBJ2-7 | medium-sized | TRBD2 | TRBV2 | TGTGCCAGCACTGTCTCTAGCGGGAGTTCTCCCTACGAGCAGTACTTC | CASTVSSGSSPYEQYF
TRBJ2-2 | - | TRBD1 | TRBV10-3 | TGTGCCAACCGACAGGGGGTCACCGGGGAGCTGTTTTTT | CANRQGVTGELFF